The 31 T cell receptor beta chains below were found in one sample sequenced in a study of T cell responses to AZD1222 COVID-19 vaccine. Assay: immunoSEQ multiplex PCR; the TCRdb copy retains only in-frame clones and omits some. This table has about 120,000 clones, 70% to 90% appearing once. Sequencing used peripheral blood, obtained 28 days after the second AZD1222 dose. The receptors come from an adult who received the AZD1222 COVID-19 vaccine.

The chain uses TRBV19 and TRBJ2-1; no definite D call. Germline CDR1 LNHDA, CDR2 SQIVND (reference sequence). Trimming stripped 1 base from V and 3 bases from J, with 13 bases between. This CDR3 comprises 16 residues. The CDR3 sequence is CASSIAGVGFYNEQFF. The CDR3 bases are TGTGCCAGTAGTATAGCTGGCGTGGGATTCTACAATGAGCAGTTCTTC.

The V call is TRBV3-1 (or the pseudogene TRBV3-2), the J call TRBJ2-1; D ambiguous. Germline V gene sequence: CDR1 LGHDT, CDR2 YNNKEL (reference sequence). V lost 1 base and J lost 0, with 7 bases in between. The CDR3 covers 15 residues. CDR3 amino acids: CASSQVVSSYNEQFF. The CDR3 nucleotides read TGTGCCAGCAGCCAAGTCGTCAGCTCCTACAATGAGCAGTTCTTC.

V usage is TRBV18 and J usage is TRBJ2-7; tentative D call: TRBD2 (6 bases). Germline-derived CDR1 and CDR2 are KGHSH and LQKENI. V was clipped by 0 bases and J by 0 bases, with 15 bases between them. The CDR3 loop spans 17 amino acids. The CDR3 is CASSPPGRGTHSYEQYF. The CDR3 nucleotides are TGTGCCAGCTCACCACCGGGACGGGGGACTCACTCCTACGAGCAGTACTTC.

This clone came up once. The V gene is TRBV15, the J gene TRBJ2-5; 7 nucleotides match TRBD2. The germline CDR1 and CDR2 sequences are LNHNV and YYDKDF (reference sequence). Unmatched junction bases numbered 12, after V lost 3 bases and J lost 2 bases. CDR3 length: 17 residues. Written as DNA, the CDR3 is TGTGCCACCAGCAGCCTCTCTTGGGAGGGGATACAAGAGACCCAGTACTTC. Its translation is CATSSLSWEGIQETQYF.

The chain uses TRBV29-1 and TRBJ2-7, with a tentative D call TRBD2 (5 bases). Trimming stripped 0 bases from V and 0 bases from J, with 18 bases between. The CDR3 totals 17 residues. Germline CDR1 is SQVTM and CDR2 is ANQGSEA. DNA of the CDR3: TGCAGCGTTGAAGACTCCCCCACGGGATCCAGCTCCTACGAGCAGTACTTC. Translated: CSVEDSPTGSSSYEQYF.

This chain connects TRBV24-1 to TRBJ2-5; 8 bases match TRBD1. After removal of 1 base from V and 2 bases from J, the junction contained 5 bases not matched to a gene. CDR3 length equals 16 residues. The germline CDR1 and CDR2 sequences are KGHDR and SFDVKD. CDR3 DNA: TGTGCCACCAGTGATTTTGGACAGGGTGGGCAAGAGACCCAGTACTTC. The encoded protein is CATSDFGQGGQETQYF.

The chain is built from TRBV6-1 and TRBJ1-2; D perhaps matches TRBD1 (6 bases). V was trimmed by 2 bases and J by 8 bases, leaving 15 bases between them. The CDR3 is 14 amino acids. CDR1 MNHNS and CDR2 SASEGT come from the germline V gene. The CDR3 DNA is TGTGCCAGCAGTGAACTTGACAGGCCGGGGGGCTACACCTTC. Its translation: CASSELDRPGGYTF.

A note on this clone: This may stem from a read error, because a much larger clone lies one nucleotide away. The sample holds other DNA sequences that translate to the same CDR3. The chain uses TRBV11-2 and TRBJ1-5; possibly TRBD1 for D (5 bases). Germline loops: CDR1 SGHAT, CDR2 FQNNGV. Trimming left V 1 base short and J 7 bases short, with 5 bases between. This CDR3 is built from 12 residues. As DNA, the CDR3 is TGTGCCAGCAGCTTAGGGGGGCAGCCCCAGCATTTT. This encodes CASSLGGQPQHF. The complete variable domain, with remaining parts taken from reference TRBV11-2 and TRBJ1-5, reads EAGVAQSPRYKIIEKRQSVAFWCNPISGHATLYWYQQILGQGPKLLIQFQNNGVVDDSQLPKDRFSAERLKGVDSTLKIQPAKLEDSAVYLCASSLGGQPQHFGDGTRLSIL.

CDR3 nucleotides: TGTGCCAGCAGTTCCCACTTATCAGTCAGGGTTGGTGGCTACACCTTC. Translated, it gives CASSSHLSVRVGGYTF. V gene TRBV27 combines with J gene TRBJ1-2; D is perhaps TRBD1 (5 bases). The length of the CDR3 is 16 residues. V was cut by 4 bases and J by 7 bases, with 22 bases left in between. CDR1 MNHEY and CDR2 SMNVEV come from the germline V gene (reference sequence).

CDR3 in amino acids: CSVEVQNTGELFF. DNA for the CDR3: TGCAGCGTTGAGGTTCAGAACACCGGGGAGCTGTTTTTT. The rearrangement links TRBV29-1 to TRBJ2-2; D not certain. The CDR3 is 13 residues long. V was shortened by 3 bases and J by 1 base, with 6 bases between the two germline ends. From germline, CDR1 is SQVTM and CDR2 ANQGSEA.

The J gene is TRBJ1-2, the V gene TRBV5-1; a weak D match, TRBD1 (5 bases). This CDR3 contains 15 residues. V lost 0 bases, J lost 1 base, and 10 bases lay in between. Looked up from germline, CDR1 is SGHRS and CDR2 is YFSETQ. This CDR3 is CASSLAPGSNYGYTF. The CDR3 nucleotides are TGCGCCAGCAGCTTGGCCCCAGGGAGTAACTATGGCTACACCTTC.

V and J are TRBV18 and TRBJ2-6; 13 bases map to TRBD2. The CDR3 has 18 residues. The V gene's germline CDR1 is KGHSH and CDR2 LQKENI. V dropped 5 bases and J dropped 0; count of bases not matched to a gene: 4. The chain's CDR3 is CASSRTSGRASGANVLTF. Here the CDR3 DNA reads TGTGCCAGCTCAAGAACTAGCGGGAGGGCCTCTGGGGCCAACGTCCTGACTTTC.

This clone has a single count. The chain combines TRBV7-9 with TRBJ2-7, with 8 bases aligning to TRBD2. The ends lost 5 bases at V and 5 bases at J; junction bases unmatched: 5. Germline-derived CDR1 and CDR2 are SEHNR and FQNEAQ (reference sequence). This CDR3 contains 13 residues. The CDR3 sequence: CASSPAGGNEQYF. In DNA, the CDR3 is TGTGCCAGCAGCCCTGCGGGGGGAAACGAGCAGTACTTC.

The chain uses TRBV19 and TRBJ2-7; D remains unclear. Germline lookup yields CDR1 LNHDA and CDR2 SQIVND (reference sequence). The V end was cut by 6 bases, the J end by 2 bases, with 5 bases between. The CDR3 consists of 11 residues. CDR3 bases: TGTGCCAGTAGCCCCCCCTACGAGCAGTACTTC. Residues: CASSPPYEQYF.

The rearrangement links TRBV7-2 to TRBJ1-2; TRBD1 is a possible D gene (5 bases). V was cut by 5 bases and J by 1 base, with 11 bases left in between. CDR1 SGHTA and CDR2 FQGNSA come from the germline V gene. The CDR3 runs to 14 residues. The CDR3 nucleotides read TGTGCCAGCAGCGCCCGGGGGGTTAACTATGGCTACACCTTC. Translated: CASSARGVNYGYTF.

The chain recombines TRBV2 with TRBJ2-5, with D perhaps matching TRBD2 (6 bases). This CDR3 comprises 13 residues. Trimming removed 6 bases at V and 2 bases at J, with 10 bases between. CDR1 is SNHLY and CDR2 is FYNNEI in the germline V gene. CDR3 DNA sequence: TGTGCCAGCAGGCGGGGACTTCAAGAGACCCAGTACTTC. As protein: CASRRGLQETQYF.

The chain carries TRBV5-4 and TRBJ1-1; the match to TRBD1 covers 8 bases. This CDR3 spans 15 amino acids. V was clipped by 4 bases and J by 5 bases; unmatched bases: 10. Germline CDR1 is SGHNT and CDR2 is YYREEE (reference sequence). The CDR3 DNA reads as TGTGCCAGCAGCCCGCGGACAGGGTCGAGGACTGAAGCTTTCTTT. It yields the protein CASSPRTGSRTEAFF.

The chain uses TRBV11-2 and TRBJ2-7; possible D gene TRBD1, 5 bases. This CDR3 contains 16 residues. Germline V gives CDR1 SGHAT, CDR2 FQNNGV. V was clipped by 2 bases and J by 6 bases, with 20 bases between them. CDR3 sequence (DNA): TGTGCCAGCAGCTTACGGCATCCGGCCCCAAGGGGCGAGCAGTACTTC. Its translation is CASSLRHPAPRGEQYF.

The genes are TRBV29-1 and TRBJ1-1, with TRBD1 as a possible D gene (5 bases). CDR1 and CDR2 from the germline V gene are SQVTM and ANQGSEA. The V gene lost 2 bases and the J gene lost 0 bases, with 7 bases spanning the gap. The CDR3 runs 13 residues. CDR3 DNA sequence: TGCAGCGTTGAATGGGGGTTGAACACTGAAGCTTTCTTT. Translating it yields CSVEWGLNTEAFF.

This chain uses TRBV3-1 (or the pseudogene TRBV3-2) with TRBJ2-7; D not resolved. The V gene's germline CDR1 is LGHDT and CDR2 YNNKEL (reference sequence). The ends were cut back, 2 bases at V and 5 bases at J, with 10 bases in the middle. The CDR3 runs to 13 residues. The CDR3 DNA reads TGTGCCAGCAGCCAATTAGGTATCAACGAGCAGTACTTC. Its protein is CASSQLGINEQYF.

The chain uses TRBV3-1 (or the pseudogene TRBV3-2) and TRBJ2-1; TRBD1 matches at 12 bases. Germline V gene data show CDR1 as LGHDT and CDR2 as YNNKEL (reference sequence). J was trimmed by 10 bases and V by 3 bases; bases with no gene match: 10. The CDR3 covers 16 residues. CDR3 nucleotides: TGTGCCAGCAGCCATACCCCGGGACAGGGGGCGAGGGAGCAGTTCTTC. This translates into CASSHTPGQGAREQFF.

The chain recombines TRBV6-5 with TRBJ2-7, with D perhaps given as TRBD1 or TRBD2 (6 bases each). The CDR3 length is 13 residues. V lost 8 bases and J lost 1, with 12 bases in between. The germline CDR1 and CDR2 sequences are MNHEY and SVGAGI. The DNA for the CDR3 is TGTGCCAGCTCGCGGGACATATCCTACGAGCAGTACTTC. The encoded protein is CASSRDISYEQYF.

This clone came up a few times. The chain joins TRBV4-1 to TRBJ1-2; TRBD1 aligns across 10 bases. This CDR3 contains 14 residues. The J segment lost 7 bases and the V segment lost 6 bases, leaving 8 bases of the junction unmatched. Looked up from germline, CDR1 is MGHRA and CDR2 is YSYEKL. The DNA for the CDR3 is TGCGCCAGCAGATCTCCGGGACAGGGGTTTGGCTACACCTTC. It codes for CASRSPGQGFGYTF.

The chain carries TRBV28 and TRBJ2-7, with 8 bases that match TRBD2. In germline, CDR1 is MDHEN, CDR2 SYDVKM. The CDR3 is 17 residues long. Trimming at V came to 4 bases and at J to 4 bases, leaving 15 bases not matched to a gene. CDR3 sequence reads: CASSSPTSSGSRYEQYF. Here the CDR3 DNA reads TGTGCCAGCAGTTCTCCCACCTCCAGCGGGAGTAGGTACGAGCAGTACTTC.

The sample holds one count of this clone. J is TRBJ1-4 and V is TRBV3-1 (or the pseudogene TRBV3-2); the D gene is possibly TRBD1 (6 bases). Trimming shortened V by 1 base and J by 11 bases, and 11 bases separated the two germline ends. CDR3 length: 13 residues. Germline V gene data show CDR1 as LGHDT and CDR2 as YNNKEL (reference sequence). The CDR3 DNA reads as TGTGCCAGCAGCCAAGTCATCAGGGGCAAACTGTTTTTT. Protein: CASSQVIRGKLFF.

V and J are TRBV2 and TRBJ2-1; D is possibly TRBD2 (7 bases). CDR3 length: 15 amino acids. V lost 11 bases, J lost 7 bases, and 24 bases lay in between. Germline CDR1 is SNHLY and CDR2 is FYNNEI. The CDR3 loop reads CAVQEEGGPVNEQFF. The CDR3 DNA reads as TGTGCCGTCCAGGAGGAGGGGGGGCCGGTAAATGAGCAGTTCTTC.

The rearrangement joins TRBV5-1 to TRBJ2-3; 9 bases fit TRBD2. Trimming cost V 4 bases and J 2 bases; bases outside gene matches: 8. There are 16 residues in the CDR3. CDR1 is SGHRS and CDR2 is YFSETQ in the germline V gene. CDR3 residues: CASSRLAGYSTDTQYF. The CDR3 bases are TGCGCCAGCAGCAGGCTAGCGGGGTACTCCACAGATACGCAGTATTTT.

Here the CDR3 DNA reads TGTGCCAGCAGTGAATTGGACAGAGCAGATACGCAGTATTTT. Translated, it gives CASSELDRADTQYF. The chain links TRBV25-1 to TRBJ2-3; D possibly corresponds to TRBD1 (6 bases). The CDR3 extends over 14 amino acids. Germline-derived CDR1 and CDR2 are MGHDK and SYGVNS. V lost 1 base, J lost 4 bases, and 9 bases lay in between.

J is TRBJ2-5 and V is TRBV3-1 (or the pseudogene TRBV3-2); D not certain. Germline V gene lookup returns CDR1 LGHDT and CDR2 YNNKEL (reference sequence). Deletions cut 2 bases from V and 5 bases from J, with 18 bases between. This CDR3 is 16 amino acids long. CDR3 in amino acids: CASSQFRPPASETQYF. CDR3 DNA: TGTGCCAGCAGCCAATTTAGGCCCCCGGCCAGCGAGACCCAGTACTTC.

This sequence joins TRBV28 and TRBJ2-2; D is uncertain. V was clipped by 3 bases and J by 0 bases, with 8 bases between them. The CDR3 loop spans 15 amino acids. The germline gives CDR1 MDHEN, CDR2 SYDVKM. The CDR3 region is CASSFRTANTGELFF. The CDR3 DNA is TGTGCCAGCAGTTTTCGGACGGCGAACACCGGGGAGCTGTTTTTT. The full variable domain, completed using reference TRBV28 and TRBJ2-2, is DVKVTQSSRYLVKRTGEKVFLECVQDMDHENMFWYRQDPGLGLRLIYFSYDVKMKEKGDIPEGYSVSREKKERFSLILESASTNQTSMYLCASSFRTANTGELFFGEGSRLTVL.

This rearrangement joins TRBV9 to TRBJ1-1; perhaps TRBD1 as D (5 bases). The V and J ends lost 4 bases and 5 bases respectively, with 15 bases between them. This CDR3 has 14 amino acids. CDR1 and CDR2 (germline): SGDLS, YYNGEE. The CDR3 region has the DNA TGTGCCAGCAGCTTTCAGGGTCAGGGAACTGAAGCTTTCTTT. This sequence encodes CASSFQGQGTEAFF.